The 24 T cell receptor beta chains presented below share a single source sample, sequenced in a study of T cells in Graves' hyperthyroidism and ophthalmopathy. RNA transcripts gave rise to amplified TCR beta CDR3 regions. The HTBI set primed first-round TCR CDR3 RT-PCR. From the multiplex PCR reads, TCRdb called clonotypes with MiXCR, one entry per CDR3 protein. This table has some 200,000 distinct CDR3 sequences, 17% appearing once. The sequencing sample was made of blood. The source is a woman between 50 and 59 years old with Graves' hyperthyroidism.

Many counts were recorded for this clonotype. V gene TRBV7-2 combines with J gene TRBJ2-7; D might be TRBD1 (6 bases). V was pared by 5 bases and J by 0 bases, with 11 bases between. CDR1 SGHTA and CDR2 FQGNSA come from the germline V gene. The CDR3 sequence is 14 residues long. This CDR3 reads CASSRQGNSYEQYF. In DNA form, the CDR3 reads TGTGCCAGCAGCCGTCAGGGGAACTCCTACGAGCAGTACTTC.

This clonotype was seen ten or more times. The chain links TRBV7-3 to TRBJ1-1, with D maybe TRBD1 (5 bases). Deletions cut 5 bases from V and 1 base from J, with 8 bases between. The CDR3 consists of 13 residues. CDR1 is SGHTA, CDR2 FQGTGA, per germline. The CDR3 DNA is TGTGCCAGCAGCATCAGGGAGAACACTGAAGCTTTCTTT. Its translation is CASSIRENTEAFF.

In the case of this clonotype: Possible read error: a much larger clone is one base away. This chain joins TRBV7-9 and TRBJ2-1, with D unclear. In germline, CDR1 is SEHNR, CDR2 FQNEAQ (reference sequence). The CDR3 has 13 amino acids. V shed 10 bases and J shed 11 bases, with 21 bases lying between them. The CDR3 is CAISDSVTGKQFF. The DNA of the CDR3 is TGTGCCATCAGTGATTCTGTAACCGGTAAGCAGTTCTTC.

The CDR3 loop is CASSVPFPGQGVSEAFF. The DNA for the CDR3 is TGTGCCAGCAGTGTACCCTTTCCCGGACAGGGGGTATCTGAAGCTTTCTTT. The chain is built from TRBV28 and TRBJ1-1; 10 bases fit TRBD1. Germline-derived CDR1 and CDR2 are MDHEN and SYDVKM. The CDR3 is made up of 17 amino acids. V trimming: 5 bases; J trimming: 6 bases; junction bases outside the gene matches: 15.

In this sample, this clonotype turned up many times. The rearrangement uses TRBV12-3 or TRBV12-4 and TRBJ2-3, with 11 bases fitting TRBD2. After removal of 5 bases from V and 1 base from J, the junction contained 5 bases not matched to a gene. This CDR3 is 16 amino acids long. The CDR3 protein is CASSPQGLAGTDTQYF. The CDR3 DNA reads TGTGCCAGCAGTCCCCAGGGACTAGCGGGCACAGATACGCAGTATTTT.

The chain joins TRBV24-1 to TRBJ2-5; 7 bases match TRBD1. In germline, CDR1 is KGHDR, CDR2 SFDVKD. This CDR3 is built from 16 residues. With V trimmed by 1 base and J by 4 bases, 8 bases remained unmatched. The CDR3 region is CATSDFRQGVGETQYF. CDR3 DNA: TGTGCCACCAGTGATTTCCGGCAGGGGGTAGGAGAGACCCAGTACTTC.

This clonotype has ten or more counts. The chain has TRBV5-5 and TRBJ2-1, with 10 bases matching TRBD1. The junction had 5 bases not matched to a gene; V was cut back by 2 bases and J by 6 bases. Germline CDR1 and CDR2: SGHKS and YYEKEE (reference sequence). This CDR3 has 15 residues. The CDR3 coding sequence is TGTGCCAGCAGCTTCGACAGGGGGCGAGGCAATGAGCAGTTCTTC. Translated, it gives CASSFDRGRGNEQFF. The full variable domain, completed using reference TRBV5-5 and TRBJ2-1, is DAGVTQSPTHLIKTRGQQVTLRCSPISGHKSVSWYQQVLGQGPQFIFQYYEKEERGRGNFPDRFSARQFPNYSSELNVNALLLGDSALYLCASSFDRGRGNEQFFGPGTRLTVL.

The J gene is TRBJ1-2, the V gene TRBV20-1; TRBD1 matches at 10 bases. Germline CDR1 and CDR2: DFQATT and SNEGSKA (reference sequence). J was trimmed by 7 bases and V by 1 base; bases with no gene match: 9. The CDR3 has 15 amino acids. This CDR3 reads CSARGGGGQGLGYTF. CDR3 DNA: TGCAGTGCTAGAGGGGGGGGGGGACAGGGGCTTGGCTACACCTTC.

This clonotype was seen many times. This sequence joins TRBV7-9 and TRBJ2-3, with a weak D call TRBD1 (6 bases). The germline gives CDR1 SEHNR, CDR2 FQNEAQ (reference sequence). The CDR3 runs to 15 residues. V was clipped by 0 bases and J by 2 bases, with 9 bases between them. CDR3 coding DNA: TGTGCCAGCAGCTTAGCACAGGGTGACACAGATACGCAGTATTTT. Protein: CASSLAQGDTDTQYF.

This clonotype was recorded only once. The rearrangement joins TRBV11-2 to TRBJ1-1; D uncertain. The CDR3 loop spans 14 amino acids. Germline loops: CDR1 SGHAT, CDR2 FQNNGV. Between the trimmed V and J ends, which lost 4 bases and 3 bases, there was a span of 12 bases. The CDR3 loop is CASSSTGWDTEAFF. The DNA for the CDR3 is TGTGCCAGCAGCTCAACCGGATGGGACACTGAAGCTTTCTTT.

The gene calls are TRBV9 and TRBJ2-1; 8 bases map to TRBD2. This CDR3 region has 14 residues. CDR1 SGDLS and CDR2 YYNGEE come from the germline V gene. Germline trimming cut 6 bases from V and 4 bases from J; bases unmatched to any gene: 6. Here the CDR3 DNA reads TGTGCCAGCAACTTTGCGGGAGGTTACAATGAGCAGTTCTTC. Its protein is CASNFAGGYNEQFF.

This clonotype was detected ten times or more. In nucleotides, the CDR3 is TGTGCCAGCAGTCAACCCATAGGAGCAAATCAGCCCCAGCATTTT. It specifies CASSQPIGANQPQHF. The chain joins TRBV28 to TRBJ1-5; D is undetermined. The germline V and J ends were trimmed by 5 bases and 4 bases, with 15 bases remaining between them. From germline, CDR1 is MDHEN and CDR2 SYDVKM. The CDR3 totals 15 residues.

This clonotype was observed many times. The V and J genes are TRBV20-1 and TRBJ2-3, with TRBD2 identical over 9 bases. The ends lost 4 bases at V and 6 bases at J; junction bases unmatched: 11. CDR3 size: 15 residues. The V gene's germline CDR1 is DFQATT and CDR2 SNEGSKA (reference sequence). The CDR3 coding sequence is TGCAGTGCTATCCGGACTAGCGCGACTTTGGATACGCAGTATTTT. It codes for CSAIRTSATLDTQYF.

Concerning this clonotype: An end of the junction does not agree with germline; a read error may underlie this. V is TRBV7-9 and J is TRBJ2-5; 13 bases map to TRBD2. CDR3 length: 16 residues. CDR1 is SEHNR, CDR2 FQNEAQ, per germline (reference sequence). DNA for the CDR3: TGTGCCAGCAGCCTCCAAGGACTAGCGGGAGAAGAGAACCAGTACTTC. Residues: CASSLQGLAGEENQYF.

The CDR3 DNA reads TGTGCCAGCAGCCAAGACAAGCCCTTCACAGATACGCAGTATTTT. This sequence encodes CASSQDKPFTDTQYF. The rearrangement links TRBV14 to TRBJ2-3; D gene uncertain. CDR1 is SGHDN and CDR2 is FVKESK in the germline V gene. This CDR3 contains 15 residues. Trimming pared 0 bases from V and 2 bases from J, leaving 9 bases between.

V usage is TRBV9 and J usage is TRBJ2-2; D not resolved. The V gene lost 7 bases and the J gene lost 1 base, with 11 bases spanning the gap. Per the germline V gene, CDR1 is SGDLS and CDR2 is YYNGEE. This CDR3 spans 14 amino acids. The CDR3 spells CASVVPGNTGELFF. Written as DNA, the CDR3 is TGTGCCAGCGTGGTCCCAGGGAACACCGGGGAGCTGTTTTTT.

This CDR3 reads CASSQVEGASGGELFF. DNA for the CDR3: TGCGCCAGCAGCCAAGTCGAAGGGGCTAGCGGAGGGGAGCTGTTTTTT. This rearrangement joins TRBV4-1 to TRBJ2-2; 7 nucleotides line up with TRBD2. This CDR3 comprises 16 residues. The V gene end was trimmed by 1 base and the J gene end by 8 bases; junction bases not matched to a gene: 10. Germline V gene lookup returns CDR1 MGHRA and CDR2 YSYEKL.

The chain links TRBV10-2 to TRBJ2-1; D may match TRBD1 or TRBD2 (5 bases each). Germline values: CDR1 WSHSY, CDR2 SAAADI. This CDR3 spans 15 amino acids. Trimming removed 1 base from V and 4 bases from J, with 11 bases in between. The CDR3 DNA reads as TGCGCCAGCAGTGAGTGGGGGAGCGGTTACAATGAGCAGTTCTTC. The encoded protein is CASSEWGSGYNEQFF.

This clonotype was recorded many times. This chain connects TRBV20-1 to TRBJ1-3; D gene uncertain. The germline gives CDR1 DFQATT, CDR2 SNEGSKA (reference sequence). Trimming removed 3 bases from V and 4 bases from J, with 10 bases in between. The length of the CDR3 is 13 residues. The CDR3 reads CSASDDSGNTIYF. CDR3 nucleotide sequence: TGCAGTGCTAGTGATGACTCCGGAAACACCATATATTTT.

A note on this clonotype: This may be a read error: a much more frequent sequence differs by one nucleotide. The V and J genes are TRBV6-5 and TRBJ1-1; D uncertain. This CDR3 contains 13 residues. In germline, CDR1 is MNHEY, CDR2 SVGAGI. The CDR3 nucleotides are TGTCCCAGCAGTTACGAAGGTCTCCAAGCAGCTTTCTTT. This encodes CPSSYEGLQAAFF.

At least ten counts were recorded for this clonotype. V and J are TRBV20-1 and TRBJ2-1; 8 bases align to TRBD1. The V gene end was trimmed by 6 bases and the J gene end by 2 bases; junction bases not matched to a gene: 6. The CDR3 is 14 amino acids. Germline CDR1 reads DFQATT; CDR2 reads SNEGSKA (reference sequence). The CDR3 here is CSATDRGTYNEQFF. The CDR3 DNA sequence: TGCAGTGCCACCGACAGGGGAACCTACAATGAGCAGTTCTTC.

This clonotype has at least ten counts. The rearrangement joins TRBV12-3 or TRBV12-4 to TRBJ2-1, with 8 positions matching TRBD2. V trimming: 7 bases; J trimming: 3 bases; junction bases outside the gene matches: 23. The CDR3 length is 20 residues. The CDR3 DNA reads as TGTGCCAGCACCTTCCGGCCGATCCTTCGGGAGGGTGAGTTCTACAATGAGCAGTTCTTC. Translated, it gives CASTFRPILREGEFYNEQFF.

This clonotype has a count of ten or more. The chain employs TRBV12-3 or TRBV12-4 and TRBJ2-2, with D perhaps matching TRBD1 (5 bases). The CDR3 runs to 14 residues. With 7 bases removed from V and 1 base from J, the gap between germline ends came to 10 bases. Here the CDR3 DNA reads TGTGCCAGCACGGGCAGGGTGAACACCGGGGAGCTGTTTTTT. Its protein is CASTGRVNTGELFF.

This clonotype turned up a few times. The chain uses TRBV7-2 and TRBJ1-6; tentatively, D is TRBD1 (5 bases). CDR1 is SGHTA and CDR2 is FQGNSA in the germline V gene. The CDR3 extends over 16 amino acids. Trimming took 11 bases from V and 2 from J, leaving 19 bases between them. The CDR3 loop is CASKVAWGTYNSPLHF. The CDR3 coding sequence is TGTGCCTCGAAAGTGGCCTGGGGGACCTATAATTCACCCCTCCACTTT.